These T cell receptor beta chains were read from a single sample in a study of radiation and T cells in renal cell carcinoma. Sequenced by immunoSEQ multiplex PCR; TCRdb stores in-frame clones only, minus some. The sample lists 150,000 or so clones; 88% were seen once. This specimen consisted of blood, obtained from a patient whose treatment included radiotherapy and nephrectomy. The receptors derive from a woman aged 45-60 years with renal cell carcinoma. Each CDR3 is given with its conserved first and last residue. The D gene is left open where the match is weak.

TRBV28,TRBJ1-2,TRBD1,TGTGCCAGCAGTTTAATCCCAGGGGGAGAGGGGGGTGGCTACACCTTC,CASSLIPGGEGGGYTF
TRBV21-1,TRBJ1-5,-,TGTGCCAGCAGGCGGGCGTCGGCTAGCAATCAGCCCCAGCATTTT,CASRRASASNQPQHF
TRBV9,TRBJ1-3,-,TGTGCCAGCAGCGTCGGGACGGACCTATCTGGAAACACCATATATTTT,CASSVGTDLSGNTIYF
TRBV2,TRBJ2-1,-,TGTGCCAGCAGCAGGGAGTCGGAGGCCTACAATGAGCAGTTCTTC,CASSRESEAYNEQFF
TRBV7-2,TRBJ2-5,-,TGTGCCAGCAGCCCGGGACCGGGAGAGACCCAGTACTTC,CASSPGPGETQYF
TRBV19,TRBJ1-5,-,TGTGCCAGTAGTACTGCCAGGTCCCGAGAGCCCCAGCATTTT,CASSTARSREPQHF
TRBV7-2,TRBJ1-3,TRBD1,TGTGCCAGCAGCTCTGACAGGGTGGACCGAAACACCATATATTTT,CASSSDRVDRNTIYF
TRBV19,TRBJ2-3,-,TGTGCCAGTCGTATCCACGCAGGCATCACAGATACGCAGTATTTT,CASRIHAGITDTQYF
TRBV7-9,TRBJ1-4,-,TGTGCCAGCGGCAGATTCCAGGGTAACGAAAAACTGTTTTTT,CASGRFQGNEKLFF
TRBV18,TRBJ2-7,TRBD2,TGTGCCAGCTCACGAGGACTAGCGGGGGACTCCTACGAGCAGTACTTC,CASSRGLAGDSYEQYF